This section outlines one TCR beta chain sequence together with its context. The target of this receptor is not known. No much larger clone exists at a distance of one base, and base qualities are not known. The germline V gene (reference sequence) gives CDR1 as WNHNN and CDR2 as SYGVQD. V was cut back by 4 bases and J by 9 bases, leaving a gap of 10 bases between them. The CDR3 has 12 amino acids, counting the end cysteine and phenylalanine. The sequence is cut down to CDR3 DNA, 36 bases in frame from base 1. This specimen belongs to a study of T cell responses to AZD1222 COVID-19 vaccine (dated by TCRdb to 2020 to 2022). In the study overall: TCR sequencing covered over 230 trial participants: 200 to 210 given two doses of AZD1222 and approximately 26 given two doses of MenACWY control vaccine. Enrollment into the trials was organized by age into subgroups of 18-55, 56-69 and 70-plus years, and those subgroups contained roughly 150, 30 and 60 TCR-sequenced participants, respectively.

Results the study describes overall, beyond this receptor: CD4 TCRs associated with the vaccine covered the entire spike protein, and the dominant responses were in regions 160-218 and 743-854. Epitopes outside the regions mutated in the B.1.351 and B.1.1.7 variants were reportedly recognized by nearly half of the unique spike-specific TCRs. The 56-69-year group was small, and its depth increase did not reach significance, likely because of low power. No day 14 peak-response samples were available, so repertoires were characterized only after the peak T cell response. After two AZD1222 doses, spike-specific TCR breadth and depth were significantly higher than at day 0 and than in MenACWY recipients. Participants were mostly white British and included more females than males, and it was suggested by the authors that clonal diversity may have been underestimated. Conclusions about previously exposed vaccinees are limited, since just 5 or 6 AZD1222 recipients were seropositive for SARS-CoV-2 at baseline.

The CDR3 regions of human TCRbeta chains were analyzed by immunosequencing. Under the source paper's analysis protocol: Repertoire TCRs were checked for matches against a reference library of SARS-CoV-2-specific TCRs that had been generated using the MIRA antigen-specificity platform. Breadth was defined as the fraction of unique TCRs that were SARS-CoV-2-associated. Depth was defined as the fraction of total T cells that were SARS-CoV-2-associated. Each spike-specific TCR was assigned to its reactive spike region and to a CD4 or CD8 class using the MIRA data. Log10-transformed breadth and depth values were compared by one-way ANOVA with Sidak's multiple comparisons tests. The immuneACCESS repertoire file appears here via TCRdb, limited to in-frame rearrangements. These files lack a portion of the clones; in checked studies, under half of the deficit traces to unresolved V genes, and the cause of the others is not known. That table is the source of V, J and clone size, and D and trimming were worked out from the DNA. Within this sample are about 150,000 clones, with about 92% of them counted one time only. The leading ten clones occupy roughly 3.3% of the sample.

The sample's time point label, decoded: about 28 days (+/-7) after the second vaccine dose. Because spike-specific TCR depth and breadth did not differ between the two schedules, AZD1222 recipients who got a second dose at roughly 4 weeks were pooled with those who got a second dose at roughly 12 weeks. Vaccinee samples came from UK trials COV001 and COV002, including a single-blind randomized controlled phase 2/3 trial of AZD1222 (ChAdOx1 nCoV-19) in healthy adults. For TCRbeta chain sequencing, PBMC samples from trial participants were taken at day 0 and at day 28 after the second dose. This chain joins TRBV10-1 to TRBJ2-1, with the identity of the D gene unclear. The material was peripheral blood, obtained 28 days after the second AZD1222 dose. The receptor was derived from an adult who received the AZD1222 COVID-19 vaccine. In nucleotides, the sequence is TGCGCCAGCAGTGGAATCTTAGGTGAGCAGTTCTTC. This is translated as CASSGILGEQFF.